These T cell receptor beta chains were read from a single sample in a study of T cell responses to AZD1222 COVID-19 vaccine. This table comes from immunoSEQ multiplex PCR, and its TCRdb copy is limited to in-frame clones, with some not included. The data contain about 130,000 clones, about 93% of them singletons. The starting material was peripheral blood, obtained 28 days after the second AZD1222 dose. The receptors shown here come from an adult who received the AZD1222 COVID-19 vaccine. The conserved cysteine and the conserved F or W are not part of the CDR3 here. The order of the fields is CDR3 protein, V gene.

CDR3: ASSQGLSYNSPLH
V: TRBV28

CDR3: ASSEERSSKDTQY
V: TRBV2

CDR3: ASSYSIAGGPGTQY
V: TRBV6-6

CDR3: ASSTPRRLPRPYNEQF
V: TRBV7-8

CDR3: ASSLNQGGEQETQY
V: TRBV27

CDR3: ASSLGSYEQY
V: TRBV7-9

CDR3: AWSNGANTEAF
V: TRBV30

CDR3: ASSLDRGSEKLF
V: TRBV7-2

CDR3: ASSQCGGCGRSPLH
V: TRBV3-1/TRBV3-2

CDR3: ASSRLAGGADTQY
V: TRBV6-5

CDR3: ASSMRPDSTDTQY
V: TRBV19

CDR3: ASSVDPDRVTEAF
V: TRBV9

CDR3: ASSASPSGAGANVLT
V: TRBV9

CDR3: ASSQGGRQPQH
V: TRBV3-1/TRBV3-2

CDR3: SVRDSLAKNIQY
V: TRBV29-1

CDR3: ASSLERGTGELF
V: TRBV5-4

CDR3: ASSLDGLASSYEQY
V: TRBV7-2

CDR3: ASSIKRDLGPTNEKLF
V: TRBV28

CDR3: ASSLGRDNSPLH
V: TRBV14

CDR3: AISESLGTGVQETQY
V: TRBV10-3

CDR3: ASRDWGYGYT
V: TRBV28

CDR3: ASSWTGEETQY
V: TRBV5-4

CDR3: ASSPTSGTMNTEAF
V: TRBV19

CDR3: ASKTGFGNQPQH
V: TRBV27

CDR3: ASSPGGGPYEQY
V: TRBV5-4

CDR3: ASSYSLEYNEQF
V: TRBV6-5

CDR3: ASAPRTSTTDTQY
V: TRBV5-1

CDR3: ASSLEGWGRGNNGYT
V: TRBV11-3

CDR3: AISDELAATGELF
V: TRBV10-3

CDR3: ASSLSGTGNSPLH
V: TRBV5-1

CDR3: ASSPRGNTEAF
V: TRBV25-1

CDR3: ASSSDRYHNEQF
V: TRBV11-2

CDR3: ASRQQGATYEQY
V: TRBV5-4

CDR3: ASSFPGRDQPQH
V: TRBV28

CDR3: ASSPGQQDYGYT
V: TRBV2

CDR3: ASSLTGSPDTQY
V: TRBV5-6

CDR3: SVARGENQPQH
V: TRBV29-1

CDR3: ASSFAYTEAF
V: TRBV11-3

CDR3: ASSLMPGEGLF
V: TRBV7-2

CDR3: ASSFLGNTGELF
V: TRBV7-6

CDR3: AWSPGRGYT
V: TRBV30

CDR3: ASSYQAGLFMYEQY
V: TRBV6-5

CDR3: ASKTGGASSPLH
V: TRBV4-1

CDR3: ASSPATTGELF
V: TRBV4-1

CDR3: ASSSQGRTEAF
V: TRBV7-2

CDR3: ASSAGTGSYEQY
V: TRBV4-1

CDR3: ASNRGHGYT
V: TRBV2

CDR3: ASRAGGTDTQY
V: TRBV27

CDR3: SASTGTAFNQPQH
V: TRBV20-1

CDR3: ASSIQGGDSYNEQF
V: TRBV7-3

CDR3: ASSPPRGVGTEAF
V: TRBV9

CDR3: ASSRSTGEKLF
V: TRBV6-5

CDR3: ASSFGGNEQF
V: TRBV11-3

CDR3: ASSPGDNEKLF
V: TRBV4-2

CDR3: ASSFILGPASEPQH
V: TRBV5-5

CDR3: ASRLYNEQF
V: TRBV3-1/TRBV3-2